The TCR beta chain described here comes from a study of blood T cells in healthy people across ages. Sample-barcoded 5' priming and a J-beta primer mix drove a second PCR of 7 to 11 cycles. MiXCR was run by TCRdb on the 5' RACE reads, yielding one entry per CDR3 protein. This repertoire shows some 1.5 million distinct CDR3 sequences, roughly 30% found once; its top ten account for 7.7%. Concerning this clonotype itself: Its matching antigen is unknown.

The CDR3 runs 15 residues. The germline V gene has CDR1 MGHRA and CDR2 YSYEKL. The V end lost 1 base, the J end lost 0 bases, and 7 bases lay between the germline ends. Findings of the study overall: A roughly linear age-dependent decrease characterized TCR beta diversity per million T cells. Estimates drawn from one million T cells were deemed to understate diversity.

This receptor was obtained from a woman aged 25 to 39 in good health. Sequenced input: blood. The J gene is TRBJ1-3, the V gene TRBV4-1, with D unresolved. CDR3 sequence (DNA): TGCGCCAGCAGCCAAGGCCAGCACTCTGGAAACACCATATATTTT. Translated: CASSQGQHSGNTIYF.